What follows are 30 T cell receptor beta chains derived from one specimen sequenced in a study of neurological immune-mediated disorders (dated by TCRdb to the late 2010s). Libraries came from 5' RACE. Instrument used: Illumina HiSeq 2500. TCRdb trimmed public reads at Q25 via fastp, called clones via MiXCR and kept in-frame beta chains. Under each unique CDR3 protein, matching rows form one entry showing the most common genes and DNA. Here the sample has about 20,000 distinct CDR3 sequences; about a quarter occur a single time. Roughly a third of the sample is held by the ten biggest clonotypes. Source material: PBMCs. The receptors derive from a man aged 45-60 years with HTLV-1-associated myelopathy (HAM/TSP).

This clonotype came up many times. The CDR3 DNA is TGCGCCAGCAGCTTGTCGGGGGGGGTAGATACGCAGTATTTT. Amino acid sequence: CASSLSGGVDTQYF. The V gene is TRBV5-1, the J gene TRBJ2-3; 8 bases match TRBD2. V trimming: 1 base; J trimming: 5 bases; junction bases outside the gene matches: 3. Per germline, CDR1 SGHRS and CDR2 YFSETQ. CDR3 length: 14 residues.

This clonotype was seen more than once but under ten times. The chain recombines TRBV4-3 with TRBJ1-4, with 7 nucleotides matching TRBD1. Germline CDR1 LGHNA, CDR2 YSLEER. The CDR3 extends over 15 amino acids. Trimming removed 0 bases from V and 4 bases from J; junction bases left unmatched: 2. CDR3 nucleotides: TGCGCCAGCAGCCAAGAGGGACAGTATAATGAAAAACTGTTTTTT. Its translation is CASSQEGQYNEKLFF.

The gene calls are TRBV4-3 and TRBJ2-7; 13 bases fit TRBD2. CDR3 length equals 15 residues. The V gene end was trimmed by 2 bases and the J gene end by 5 bases; junction bases not matched to a gene: 3. CDR1 and CDR2 from the germline V gene are LGHNA and YSLEER. This CDR3 is CASSQTSGGAHEQYF. The CDR3 DNA follows: TGCGCCAGCAGCCAAACTAGCGGGGGGGCCCACGAGCAGTACTTC.

The chain recombines TRBV11-2 with TRBJ2-2, with TRBD1 matching 7 bases. The germline V gene has CDR1 SGHAT and CDR2 FQNNGV. This CDR3 has 15 amino acids. The junction had 6 bases not matched to a gene; V was cut back by 5 bases and J by 3 bases. CDR3 nucleotides: TGTGCCAGCAGCCCTGACAGGGATTACACCGGGGAGCTGTTTTTT. This codes for CASSPDRDYTGELFF.

This clonotype was counted between two and nine times. The chain is built from TRBV5-1 and TRBJ2-2; no clear D gene. The V end was cut by 0 bases, the J end by 4 bases, with 4 bases between. CDR3 length equals 13 residues. CDR1 and CDR2 (germline): SGHRS, YFSETQ. The CDR3 sequence is CASSLEVTGELFF. The CDR3 DNA follows: TGCGCCAGCAGCTTGGAGGTCACCGGGGAGCTGTTTTTT. The variable domain in full, with the rest retrieved from reference TRBV5-1 and TRBJ2-2, is KAGVTQTPRYLIKTRGQQVTLSCSPISGHRSVSWYQQTPGQGLQFLFEYFSETQRNKGNFPGRFSGRQFSNSRSEMNVSTLELGDSALYLCASSLEVTGELFFGEGSRLTVL.

This sequence joins TRBV20-1 and TRBJ2-5; 13 nucleotides align to TRBD2. This CDR3 is 18 amino acids long. The V and J ends lost 4 bases and 0 bases, in that order; junction bases with no gene match: 11. Germline assignment: CDR1 DFQATT and CDR2 SNEGSKA (reference sequence). Here the CDR3 reads CSAIGTGLAGENQETQYF. CDR3 bases: TGCAGTGCTATCGGTACAGGACTAGCGGGGGAGAACCAAGAGACCCAGTACTTC.

This clonotype was recorded a few times. The rearrangement links TRBV19 to TRBJ1-1, with a weak D call TRBD1 (6 bases). V dropped 3 bases and J dropped 3 bases, with 20 bases sitting between them. Germline V gene lookup returns CDR1 LNHDA and CDR2 SQIVND (reference sequence). The CDR3 runs to 17 residues. CDR3 loop: CASSMRGGGHFYTEAFF. CDR3 sequence (DNA): TGTGCCAGTAGTATGAGAGGGGGGGGACACTTCTACACTGAAGCTTTCTTT.

The CDR3 loop is CASSYAPPSGAPDTQYF. The CDR3, as DNA: TGTGCCAGCAGTTACGCCCCGCCTAGCGGGGCCCCAGATACGCAGTATTTT. The V and J genes are TRBV6-5 and TRBJ2-3; TRBD2 matches 9 bases. The CDR3 runs to 17 residues. V gave up 2 bases and J gave up 4 bases; unmatched junction bases: 10. CDR1 is MNHEY and CDR2 is SVGAGI in the germline V gene.

The rearrangement uses TRBV29-1 and TRBJ2-5, with TRBD2 matching over 8 bases. J lost 1 base, V lost 0 bases, and 10 bases had no gene match. This CDR3 spans 17 amino acids. Germline CDR1 SQVTM, CDR2 ANQGSEA. The CDR3: CSVEEVRSGGRQETQYF. The CDR3, as DNA: TGCAGCGTTGAAGAAGTAAGAAGCGGGGGCCGCCAAGAGACCCAGTACTTC.

The rearrangement joins TRBV12-3 or TRBV12-4 to TRBJ1-1; 8 nucleotides line up with TRBD1. This CDR3 is built from 14 residues. The J segment lost 5 bases and the V segment lost 2 bases, leaving 4 bases of the junction unmatched. The DNA of the CDR3 is TGTGCCAGCAGTTTACTGCAGGGGGCTACTGAAGCTTTCTTT. Its protein is CASSLLQGATEAFF.

This chain joins TRBV20-1 and TRBJ2-3; no clear D. The V end was cut by 2 bases, the J end by 2 bases, with 8 bases between. This CDR3 is built from 13 residues. Germline CDR1 and CDR2: DFQATT and SNEGSKA (reference sequence). This CDR3 reads CSARLRYTDTQYF. DNA for the CDR3: TGCAGTGCTAGATTGCGGTACACAGATACGCAGTATTTT.

At least ten counts were recorded for this clonotype. The V and J genes are TRBV7-8 and TRBJ1-2, with TRBD1 matching 7 bases. The V gene end was trimmed by 4 bases and the J gene end by 4 bases; junction bases not matched to a gene: 9. This CDR3 spans 15 amino acids. Germline lookup yields CDR1 SGHVS and CDR2 FQNEAQ. Written as DNA, the CDR3 is TGTGCCAGCAGCTCCTTGGAGGGGGCGGGCTATGGCTACACCTTC. Encoded protein: CASSSLEGAGYGYTF.

V and J are TRBV7-2 and TRBJ2-5; D gene unclear. Between the trimmed V and J ends, which lost 1 base and 5 bases, there was a span of 8 bases. CDR1 and CDR2 (germline): SGHTA, FQGNSA. The CDR3 consists of 13 residues. The DNA of the CDR3 is TGTGCCAGCAGCTTAGAAGGAGTGGAGACCCAGTACTTC. As protein: CASSLEGVETQYF.

The V gene is TRBV3-1, the J gene TRBJ2-7; no clear D. V was shortened by 2 bases and J by 4 bases, with 12 bases between the two germline ends. Germline CDR1 LGHDT, CDR2 YNNKEL (reference sequence). The length of the CDR3 is 14 residues. CDR3 in amino acids: CASSQMITRYEQYF. The CDR3 nucleotides read TGTGCCAGCAGCCAAATGATAACCCGGTACGAGCAGTACTTC.

This sequence joins TRBV5-1 and TRBJ2-7; D might be TRBD2 (5 bases). CDR1 and CDR2 (germline): SGHRS, YFSETQ. V lost 0 bases, J lost 1 base, and 14 bases lay in between. CDR3 length: 16 amino acids. CDR3 DNA sequence: TGCGCCAGCAGCTTGGTAGGGCGGGCACTTTCCTACGAGCAGTACTTC. Translated, it gives CASSLVGRALSYEQYF.

This clonotype was picked up many times. The V gene is TRBV5-1, the J gene TRBJ1-6; weak D call: TRBD1 (5 bases). Germline CDR1 reads SGHRS; CDR2 reads YFSETQ. The CDR3 contains 15 residues. V lost 0 bases to trimming and J lost 7 bases, with 11 bases between them. Written as DNA, the CDR3 is TGCGCCAGCAGCTTGGATCGGGGGAGCAATTCACCCCTCCACTTT. This sequence encodes CASSLDRGSNSPLHF. The full variable domain, completed using reference TRBV5-1 and TRBJ1-6, is KAGVTQTPRYLIKTRGQQVTLSCSPISGHRSVSWYQQTPGQGLQFLFEYFSETQRNKGNFPGRFSGRQFSNSRSEMNVSTLELGDSALYLCASSLDRGSNSPLHFGNGTRLTVT.

A word on this clonotype: One end of the junction fails to match germline, which may point to a read error. The chain is built from TRBV5-1 and TRBJ2-6, with D possibly matching TRBD1 (7 bases). This CDR3 contains 15 residues. Germline values: CDR1 SGHRS, CDR2 YFSETQ. The CDR3, as DNA: TGCGCCAGAAGCTTACAGGGGACTGGGGCCAAAGTCCTGACTTTC. Its protein product is CARSLQGTGAKVLTF.

This clonotype has more than one count but fewer than ten. V usage is TRBV12-3 or TRBV12-4 and J usage is TRBJ1-4; D is unclear. Deletions cut 6 bases from V and 5 bases from J, with 13 bases between. The CDR3 is 14 residues long. The CDR3, as DNA: TGTGCCAGCAGAACGGGTAGCCCAAATGAAAAACTGTTTTTT. It encodes CASRTGSPNEKLFF.

This clonotype was counted a single time. The J gene is TRBJ2-5, the V gene TRBV5-1; 11 bases align to TRBD2. The CDR3 extends over 15 amino acids. Germline-derived CDR1 and CDR2 are SGHRS and YFSETQ. The V segment lost 4 bases and the J segment 5 bases; nucleotides outside the gene matches: 7. The CDR3 DNA reads as TGCGCCAGCAGCCCGATGACTAGCGGGGCGGAGACCCAGTACTTC. Protein: CASSPMTSGAETQYF.

This clonotype was seen only a few times. This rearrangement joins TRBV7-2 to TRBJ2-5; 10 bases line up with TRBD2. The CDR3 contains 16 residues. Germline V gene sequence: CDR1 SGHTA, CDR2 FQGNSA. V trimming: 1 base; J trimming: 3 bases; junction bases outside the gene matches: 5. CDR3 loop: CASSLGFLAGEETQYF. CDR3 DNA sequence: TGTGCCAGCAGCTTAGGCTTCCTAGCGGGGGAAGAGACCCAGTACTTC.

This clonotype is termed medium-sized. This chain uses TRBV15 with TRBJ1-1; the D is unclear. The CDR3 contains 12 residues. Trimming cost V 0 bases and J 12 bases, with 11 bases left between them. Per the germline V gene, CDR1 is LNHNV and CDR2 is YYDKDF (reference sequence). The CDR3 DNA sequence: TGTGCCACCAGCAGAGATACGGGGAATCCTTTCTTT. This translates into CATSRDTGNPFF.

This chain joins TRBV5-1 and TRBJ2-7, with D tentatively TRBD1 or TRBD2 (6 bases each). Trimming removed 0 bases from V and 5 bases from J, with 18 bases in between. Germline loops: CDR1 SGHRS, CDR2 YFSETQ. The CDR3 covers 16 residues. This CDR3 reads CASSLAGGGTVHEQYF. DNA of the CDR3: TGCGCCAGCAGCTTGGCCGGGGGCGGTACCGTCCACGAGCAGTACTTC.

The chain recombines TRBV20-1 with TRBJ2-1, with D unclear. The V gene lost 0 bases and the J gene lost 7 bases, with 7 bases spanning the gap. From germline, CDR1 is DFQATT and CDR2 SNEGSKA (reference sequence). CDR3 length equals 12 residues. CDR3 protein: CSAREDGNEQFF. The DNA of the CDR3 is TGCAGTGCTAGAGAGGATGGGAATGAGCAGTTCTTC.

The rearrangement joins TRBV12-3 or TRBV12-4 to TRBJ2-4, with a tentative D call TRBD1 (6 bases). This CDR3 has 14 residues. Trimming pared 8 bases from V and 1 base from J, leaving 12 bases between. CDR3 region: CASRKGQAKNIQYF. As DNA, the CDR3 is TGTGCCAGCCGAAAAGGACAGGCCAAAAACATTCAGTACTTC.

This clonotype turned up a few times. The chain has TRBV18 and TRBJ2-1; 11 bases are shared with TRBD2. Trimming took 3 bases from V and 10 from J; bases not matched to a gene: 8. The CDR3 is made up of 15 amino acids. The germline V gene has CDR1 KGHSH and CDR2 LQKENI. CDR3 residues: CASSPGLAAQGEQFF. In nucleotides, the CDR3 is TGTGCCAGCTCACCGGGACTAGCGGCCCAGGGCGAGCAGTTCTTC. Combining the CDR3 with reference TRBV18 and TRBJ2-1 gives the whole variable domain NAGVMQNPRHLVRRRGQEARLRCSPMKGHSHVYWYRQLPEEGLKFMVYLQKENIIDESGMPKERFSAEFPKEGPSILRIQQVVRGDSAAYFCASSPGLAAQGEQFFGPGTRLTVL.

This clonotype was seen a handful of times. The chain combines TRBV20-1 with TRBJ1-2, with 8 positions matching TRBD1. The CDR3 has 14 residues. J gave up 8 bases and V 3 bases, and 11 bases lay outside the gene matches. Germline CDR1 DFQATT, CDR2 SNEGSKA (reference sequence). DNA of the CDR3: TGCAGTGCTAGGAGATCGGCGACAGGGGAAGGCTACACCTTC. It codes for CSARRSATGEGYTF.

This clonotype was seen more than once but under ten times. The chain couples TRBV30 to TRBJ1-2; the match to TRBD1 covers 7 bases. The germline CDR1 and CDR2 sequences are GTSNPN and SVGIG (reference sequence). This CDR3 is 13 amino acids long. Trimming at V came to 2 bases and at J to 4 bases, leaving 4 bases not matched to a gene. The CDR3 DNA reads as TGTGCCTGGAGTACGGACAGGCCCTATGGCTACACCTTC. Its protein is CAWSTDRPYGYTF.

The CDR3 protein is CASSEGLGYYSTDTQYF. For the CDR3, the DNA is TGTGCCAGCAGTGAGGGACTAGGTTACTATAGCACAGATACGCAGTATTTT. The rearrangement uses TRBV6-1 and TRBJ2-3; 8 nucleotides align to TRBD2. The CDR3 is made up of 17 amino acids. Trimming cost V 3 bases and J 0 bases; bases outside gene matches: 8. Germline-derived CDR1 and CDR2 are MNHNS and SASEGT.

The sample holds a few counts of this clonotype. This rearrangement joins TRBV5-1 to TRBJ2-7; the D gene could be TRBD1 or TRBD2 (6 bases each). Trimming pared 2 bases from V and 3 bases from J, leaving 12 bases between. Looked up from germline, CDR1 is SGHRS and CDR2 is YFSETQ. The CDR3 is 14 amino acids. The chain's CDR3 is CASSFGGQSYEQYF. In nucleotides, the CDR3 is TGCGCCAGCAGCTTCGGGGGACAAAGCTACGAGCAGTACTTC. Drawing the rest from reference TRBV5-1 and TRBJ2-7, the complete variable domain is KAGVTQTPRYLIKTRGQQVTLSCSPISGHRSVSWYQQTPGQGLQFLFEYFSETQRNKGNFPGRFSGRQFSNSRSEMNVSTLELGDSALYLCASSFGGQSYEQYFGPGTRLTVT.

In this sample, this clonotype turned up many times. The chain carries TRBV7-9 and TRBJ2-5, with 7 bases that match TRBD2. After removal of 3 bases from V and 3 bases from J, the junction contained 10 bases not matched to a gene. Looked up from germline, CDR1 is SEHNR and CDR2 is FQNEAQ (reference sequence). This CDR3 has 16 residues. The CDR3 sequence is CASSFFGASGKETQYF. The CDR3 bases are TGTGCCAGCAGCTTCTTTGGGGCTAGCGGAAAAGAGACCCAGTACTTC.